The clone carrying this TCR beta chain was seen a few times. Per the original methods: Reference gene primer amplification in the assay estimated nucleated cell counts. Using immunoSEQ multiplex PCR, the repertoire was profiled, and TCRdb retains in-frame clones only, with some absent. That table furnishes V, J and clone size, whereas the DNA furnished D and trimming. The sample holds about 98,000 clones, 82% seen once. The sample is drawn from a study of blood T cell repertoires in COVID-19. Study background: Samples came from the United States, Italy and Spain, spanning acute and convalescent COVID-19. From T cells, B-cell-depleted T cells, or PBMCs came the material, which was cDNA or gDNA.

The CDR3 has 13 amino acids. From germline, CDR1 is KGHSH and CDR2 LQKENI. V lost 6 bases to trimming and J lost 0 bases, with 9 bases between them. The source of this sequence is an elderly man with acute or convalescent COVID-19. Sequencing was carried out using peripheral blood. The rearrangement links TRBV18 to TRBJ2-7; D is ambiguous. The CDR3 is CASSTGPSYEQYF. The CDR3 DNA is TGTGCCAGCTCGACGGGTCCCTCCTACGAGCAGTACTTC.